This is a list of T cell receptor beta chains from one sample in a study of T cells in Graves' hyperthyroidism and ophthalmopathy. Each CDR3 protein is one row after TCRdb ran MiXCR on the multiplex PCR reads. The table shows 300,000 to 400,000 distinct CDR3 sequences, with more than 11% occurring only once. Sequences were obtained from blood. Source of these receptors: a woman in her thirties with Graves' hyperthyroidism. Both conserved end residues are part of each CDR3. D genes are given only for firm matches. Part of the rows lack a size; the others show once, few, many or a class for expanded clones.

v_call: TRBV7-2; j_call: TRBJ2-6; d_call: NA; cdr3_length: 14; clone_size: NA; cdr3_nt: TGTGCCAGCAGCTTAAACGCTGGGGCCAACGTCCTGACTTTC; cdr3_aa: CASSLNAGANVLTF
v_call: TRBV25-1; j_call: TRBJ1-2; d_call: NA; cdr3_length: 14; clone_size: many; cdr3_nt: TGTGCCAGCAGTGTACGGGGACTGGGGGGGGGCTACACCTTC; cdr3_aa: CASSVRGLGGGYTF
v_call: TRBV6-1; j_call: TRBJ2-1; d_call: NA; cdr3_length: 15; clone_size: many; cdr3_nt: TGTGCCAGCAGTGGGCCAATCTCAGGATACAATGAGCAGTTCTTC; cdr3_aa: CASSGPISGYNEQFF
v_call: TRBV24-1; j_call: TRBJ2-1; d_call: NA; cdr3_length: 16; clone_size: few; cdr3_nt: TGTGCCACCAGTGATTCAGGGAAGGGTACGGACAATGAGCAGTTCTTC; cdr3_aa: CATSDSGKGTDNEQFF
v_call: TRBV12-3/TRBV12-4; j_call: TRBJ1-2; d_call: NA; cdr3_length: 15; clone_size: many; cdr3_nt: TGTGCCAGCACCTTAGGGGGGGCCGGAGGTGGTGGCTACACCTTC; cdr3_aa: CASTLGGAGGGGYTF
v_call: TRBV2; j_call: TRBJ2-5; d_call: TRBD1; cdr3_length: 14; clone_size: NA; cdr3_nt: TGTGCCACCGCCGGCCGGGACAGCCAAGAGACCCAGTACTTC; cdr3_aa: CATAGRDSQETQYF
v_call: TRBV7-6; j_call: TRBJ1-5; d_call: TRBD1; cdr3_length: 19; clone_size: few; cdr3_nt: TGTGCCAGCAGCTTATTCCCCGGGACAGGTGATCATAGCAATCAGCCCCAGCATTTT; cdr3_aa: CASSLFPGTGDHSNQPQHF
v_call: TRBV12-3/TRBV12-4; j_call: TRBJ2-7; d_call: TRBD1; cdr3_length: 14; clone_size: many; cdr3_nt: TGTGCCAGCAGTAGGACAGGGGGCTCCTACGAGCAGTACTTC; cdr3_aa: CASSRTGGSYEQYF
v_call: TRBV5-4; j_call: TRBJ1-2; d_call: NA; cdr3_length: 13; clone_size: NA; cdr3_nt: TGTGCCAGCAGCCTGGGAGGGACCTATGGCTACACCTTC; cdr3_aa: CASSLGGTYGYTF
v_call: TRBV30; j_call: TRBJ2-1; d_call: NA; cdr3_length: 11; clone_size: few; cdr3_nt: TGTGCCTGGAGTGGAGCGGATGAGCAGTTCTTC; cdr3_aa: CAWSGADEQFF
v_call: TRBV20-1; j_call: TRBJ2-3; d_call: NA; cdr3_length: 15; clone_size: NA; cdr3_nt: TGCAGTGCTAGCAGGGACTCCAGAGACAAAGGTACGCAGTATTTT; cdr3_aa: CSASRDSRDKGTQYF
v_call: TRBV30; j_call: TRBJ1-4; d_call: TRBD1; cdr3_length: 14; clone_size: NA; cdr3_nt: TGTGCCTGGAGTGGAGGGGGCACTAATGAAAAACTGTTTTTT; cdr3_aa: CAWSGGGTNEKLFF
v_call: TRBV5-6; j_call: TRBJ2-5; d_call: TRBD1; cdr3_length: 14; clone_size: NA; cdr3_nt: TGTGCCAGCAGCTTAACAGGGGGGACGGAGACCCAGTACTTC; cdr3_aa: CASSLTGGTETQYF
v_call: TRBV20-1; j_call: TRBJ1-4; d_call: NA; cdr3_length: 12; clone_size: many; cdr3_nt: TGCAGTGCTAGAGATCTGGGTGAAAAACTGTTTTTT; cdr3_aa: CSARDLGEKLFF
v_call: TRBV20-1; j_call: TRBJ1-1; d_call: NA; cdr3_length: 16; clone_size: NA; cdr3_nt: TGCAGTGCTAGACCTTCCGGGAGGACAATGAACACTGAAGCTTTCTTT; cdr3_aa: CSARPSGRTMNTEAFF
v_call: TRBV6-1; j_call: TRBJ2-1; d_call: NA; cdr3_length: 13; clone_size: NA; cdr3_nt: TGTGCCAGCAGTGGGCTGGAAGACAATGAGCAGTTCTTC; cdr3_aa: CASSGLEDNEQFF
v_call: TRBV29-1; j_call: TRBJ1-4; d_call: NA; cdr3_length: 12; clone_size: many; cdr3_nt: TGCAGCGCGAGTGGCATGGGTGAAAAACTGTTTTTT; cdr3_aa: CSASGMGEKLFF
v_call: TRBV27; j_call: TRBJ2-1; d_call: NA; cdr3_length: 15; clone_size: NA; cdr3_nt: TGTGCCAGCAGCCGGGGGTGGAGCTCCTACAATGAGCAGTTCTTC; cdr3_aa: CASSRGWSSYNEQFF
v_call: TRBV7-8; j_call: TRBJ2-5; d_call: TRBD2; cdr3_length: 16; clone_size: many; cdr3_nt: TGTGCCAGCAGCTTAAGGGCGGGAGGGCCACGGGAGACCCAGTACTTC; cdr3_aa: CASSLRAGGPRETQYF
v_call: TRBV28; j_call: TRBJ1-5; d_call: NA; cdr3_length: 12; clone_size: many; cdr3_nt: TGTGCCAGCACGATCGCCTGGGAGCCCCAGCATTTT; cdr3_aa: CASTIAWEPQHF
v_call: TRBV6-1; j_call: TRBJ2-7; d_call: NA; cdr3_length: 14; clone_size: few; cdr3_nt: TGTGCCAGCAGTCAACGTCAGGGTCTCTACGAGCAGTACTTC; cdr3_aa: CASSQRQGLYEQYF